The 28 T cell receptor beta chains given below trace back to one sample, sequenced in a study of regulatory T cells in long-lasting Graves disease. Through Arm-PCR of CDR3 regions and iRepertoire HTBI primers, TCR beta libraries were built. TCRdb passed the multiplex PCR reads through MiXCR, listing each CDR3 protein once. There are about 220,000 distinct CDR3 sequences in the sample; around 20% occur only once, and over 9.5% lies in the top ten. Time point reported: newly diagnosed GD, antithyroid drugs for less than 3 months. RNA extracted from PBMCs served as the sequencing template. The sample also formed part of further work on T cells in Graves' hyperthyroidism and ophthalmopathy.

The sequencing here drew on peripheral blood mononuclear cells (PBMCs), taken at new diagnosis, from a patient treated with antithyroid drugs. All receptors derive from a woman in her 30s with Graves disease.

This clonotype was seen ten or more times. This chain uses TRBV29-1 with TRBJ2-5; D unresolved. The CDR3 runs 13 residues. Between the trimmed V and J ends, which lost 3 bases and 3 bases, there was a span of 11 bases. Germline CDR1 and CDR2: SQVTM and ANQGSEA. The chain's CDR3 is CSVERNPKETQYF. The DNA of the CDR3 is TGCAGCGTTGAGAGGAACCCTAAAGAGACCCAGTACTTC.

This clonotype was picked up many times. V gene TRBV30 combines with J gene TRBJ1-5; 7 positions match TRBD1. The CDR3 totals 14 residues. The V gene's germline CDR1 is GTSNPN and CDR2 SVGIG (reference sequence). V lost 4 bases to trimming and J lost 2 bases; unmatched junction nucleotides: 5. CDR3 DNA: TGTGCCTGGAACCCCGGGACAGGCAATCAGCCCCAGCATTTT. Protein sequence: CAWNPGTGNQPQHF. The full variable domain, its missing parts supplied by reference TRBV30 and TRBJ1-5, is SQTIHQWPATLVQPVGSPLSLECTVEGTSNPNLYWYRQAAGRGLQLLFYSVGIGQISSEVPQNLSASRPQDRQFILSSKKLLLSDSGFYLCAWNPGTGNQPQHFGDGTRLSIL.

The V call is TRBV2, the J call TRBJ2-6; no definite D call. Germline lookup yields CDR1 SNHLY and CDR2 FYNNEI. Trimming stripped 1 base from V and 2 bases from J, with 6 bases between. The CDR3 consists of 15 residues. The CDR3 DNA follows: TGTGCCAGCAGTGAAGATGGCACTGGGGCCAACGTCCTGACTTTC. This codes for CASSEDGTGANVLTF.

This clonotype was detected ten times or more. The V call is TRBV6-1, the J call TRBJ1-3; D is perhaps TRBD1 (6 bases). Trimming pared 5 bases from V and 4 bases from J, leaving 12 bases between. This CDR3 contains 14 residues. Germline assignment: CDR1 MNHNS and CDR2 SASEGT. CDR3 sequence: CASSPTGTGNTIYF. CDR3 in DNA: TGTGCCAGCAGTCCTACAGGGACAGGAAACACCATATATTTT.

This clonotype was seen ten or more times. V gene TRBV7-6 combines with J gene TRBJ2-1; a possible D gene is TRBD1 (5 bases). Germline assignment: CDR1 SGHVS and CDR2 FNYEAQ. Trimming took 1 base from V and 5 from J, leaving 15 bases between them. The CDR3 spans 16 residues. CDR3 sequence (DNA): TGTGCCAGCAGCTTAGTAGGGGCCCAGGGTGACAATGAGCAGTTCTTC. This codes for CASSLVGAQGDNEQFF.

V is TRBV7-2 and J is TRBJ1-2; D may be TRBD1 (5 bases). V gave up 2 bases and J gave up 8 bases, with 12 bases separating them. Germline V gene data show CDR1 as SGHTA and CDR2 as FQGNSA. This CDR3 has 13 amino acids. The CDR3 spells CASSLMGTGGYTF. For the CDR3, the DNA is TGTGCCAGCAGCTTAATGGGGACGGGAGGCTACACCTTC.

This clonotype was recorded at least ten times. The CDR3 reads CASSYSTWTENTEAFF. In nucleotides, the CDR3 is TGTGCCAGCAGTTACTCCACCTGGACGGAAAACACTGAAGCTTTCTTT. The V and J genes are TRBV6-5 and TRBJ1-1, with D hard to call. V was shortened by 0 bases and J by 2 bases, with 13 bases between the two germline ends. Germline CDR1 is MNHEY and CDR2 is SVGAGI. This CDR3 comprises 16 residues.

The V and J genes are TRBV28 and TRBJ1-4; possible D gene TRBD1, 6 bases. The germline V gene encodes CDR1 MDHEN and CDR2 SYDVKM. Trimming left V 6 bases short and J 0 bases short, with 20 bases between. The CDR3 sequence is 18 residues long. CDR3 sequence (DNA): TGTGCCAGCAGCCCTGTCGGGCGGGGGCTAGCAACTAATGAAAAACTGTTTTTT. This translates into CASSPVGRGLATNEKLFF.

This clonotype was recorded at least ten times. The rearrangement links TRBV6-4 to TRBJ2-1, with D perhaps matching TRBD1 (5 bases). Germline-derived CDR1 and CDR2 are MRHNA and SNTAGT. V dropped 3 bases and J dropped 2 bases, with 11 bases sitting between them. This CDR3 region has 15 residues. The CDR3 bases are TGTGCCAGCAGTGAGGGGCAGGAAGCCTACAATGAGCAGTTCTTC. This sequence encodes CASSEGQEAYNEQFF.

This clonotype was seen many times. The junction departs from germline at one end; a sequencing error may be responsible. The rearrangement uses TRBV5-1 and TRBJ2-7; perhaps TRBD1 as D (7 bases). This CDR3 contains 14 residues. CDR1 and CDR2 (germline): SGHRS, YFSETQ. The CDR3 DNA reads as TGCGCCAGCAGCGCGGGACAGAGCTCCTACAAGCAGTACTTC. As protein: CASSAGQSSYKQYF.

Worth noting for this clonotype: A much larger clonotype is one base distant, so this may be a read error. The chain combines TRBV6-9 with TRBJ1-1; 7 bases agree with TRBD1. The CDR3 totals 15 residues. Germline loops: CDR1 MNHGY, CDR2 SVAAGI. CDR3 protein: CASSYLGGRGTEALF. CDR3 nucleotides: TGTGCCAGCAGTTACCTCGGGGGCAGGGGGACTGAAGCTCTCTTT.

Ten or more counts support this clonotype. The V call is TRBV6-2 or TRBV6-3, the J call TRBJ1-2; 7 bases match TRBD1. The CDR3 is 14 residues long. Germline lookup yields CDR1 MNHEY and CDR2 SVGEGT. V lost 4 bases, J lost 2 bases, and 4 bases stayed unmatched. The CDR3 DNA is TGTGCCAGCAGTTCGGGACAGAACAACTATGGCTACACCTTC. Protein product: CASSSGQNNYGYTF.

This rearrangement joins TRBV28 to TRBJ2-7; 9 nucleotides agree with TRBD1. With V trimmed by 4 bases and J by 1 base, 8 bases remained unmatched. The CDR3 contains 16 residues. The V gene's germline CDR1 is MDHEN and CDR2 SYDVKM. Here the CDR3 reads CASSSPGGTGSYEQYF. CDR3 sequence (DNA): TGTGCCAGCAGTTCTCCCGGGGGGACAGGGTCCTACGAGCAGTACTTC.

Worth noting for this clonotype: A single base separates this from a much larger clone, so it may be a read error. This chain links TRBV2 with TRBJ1-1; TRBD1 matches 8 bases. The CDR3 consists of 12 residues. Germline-derived CDR1 and CDR2 are SNHLY and FYNNEI. DNA of the CDR3: TGTGCCAGAAGACAGGGGAACACTGAAGCTTCCTTT. Translating it yields CARRQGNTEASF.

This clonotype was detected only a few times. The chain is built from TRBV7-8 and TRBJ2-3; D is perhaps TRBD2 (7 bases). The V end lost 1 base, the J end lost 2 bases, and 19 bases lay between the germline ends. Germline loops: CDR1 SGHVS, CDR2 FQNEAQ. The CDR3 runs 18 residues. Here the CDR3 DNA reads TGTGCCAGCAGCTTAGTAGGCGGGGGCCTCGGGGCCACAGATACGCAGTATTTT. Residues: CASSLVGGGLGATDTQYF.

J is TRBJ2-1 and V is TRBV4-2; TRBD2 aligns across 16 bases. J was trimmed by 5 bases and V by 5 bases; bases with no gene match: 12. This CDR3 contains 19 residues. Germline assignment: CDR1 LGHNA and CDR2 YNFKEQ. The CDR3 DNA sequence: TGTGCCAGCAGCTTTACAGGAGGGACTAGCGGGAGGGCGGACAATGAGCAGTTCTTC. Its protein is CASSFTGGTSGRADNEQFF.

This clonotype was counted ten times or more. This chain joins TRBV15 and TRBJ1-2; 8 nucleotides line up with TRBD1. The CDR3 runs 17 residues. The V segment lost 2 bases and the J segment 2 bases; nucleotides outside the gene matches: 10. Germline lookup yields CDR1 LNHNV and CDR2 YYDKDF (reference sequence). CDR3 DNA sequence: TGTGCCACCAGCAGATCCCAGGGGGCCCCGGTCAACTATGGCTACACCTTC. Its protein product is CATSRSQGAPVNYGYTF.

This clonotype was found many times. V is TRBV28 and J is TRBJ1-4, with D tentatively TRBD1 (6 bases). Trimming pared 10 bases from V and 8 bases from J, leaving 17 bases between. The CDR3 consists of 13 residues. The germline CDR1 and CDR2 sequences are MDHEN and SYDVKM. The CDR3 loop is CATRRAGDEKLFF. The CDR3 DNA reads TGTGCCACCCGCCGGGCAGGGGACGAAAAACTGTTTTTT.

The J gene is TRBJ1-5, the V gene TRBV28; D remains unclear. This CDR3 comprises 16 residues. Looked up from germline, CDR1 is MDHEN and CDR2 is SYDVKM. V was clipped by 1 base and J by 6 bases, with 16 bases between them. The CDR3 sequence is CASSLYRGGGSQPQHF. The DNA of the CDR3 is TGTGCCAGCAGTTTATATCGGGGAGGCGGCAGTCAGCCCCAGCATTTT.

Details on this clonotype: Possible read error: a much larger clone is one base away. The chain uses TRBV14 and TRBJ1-5, with TRBD1 as a possible D gene (6 bases). Germline loops: CDR1 SGHDN, CDR2 FVKESK. The germline V and J ends were trimmed by 4 bases and 7 bases, with 17 bases remaining between them. The CDR3 has 15 residues. The CDR3 protein is CASSRPTGDGQPQHF. The CDR3, as DNA: TGTGCCAGCAGCCGCCCGACAGGCGACGGACAGCCCCAGCATTTT.

The rearrangement uses TRBV3-1 and TRBJ2-7; 8 nucleotides align to TRBD2. The V and J ends lost 1 base and 6 bases, in that order; junction bases with no gene match: 2. CDR3 length: 13 residues. Per germline, CDR1 LGHDT and CDR2 YNNKEL (reference sequence). Here the CDR3 reads CASSQAGGGEQYF. CDR3 sequence (DNA): TGTGCCAGCAGCCAAGCGGGGGGGGGCGAGCAGTACTTC.

In regard to this clonotype: A much larger clone lies a single base off, so this may be a read error. This chain links TRBV29-1 with TRBJ1-1; possible D gene TRBD1, 6 bases. V lost 7 bases and J lost 3, with 18 bases in between. The CDR3 has 14 amino acids. The germline V gene has CDR1 SQVTM and CDR2 ANQGSEA. CDR3 sequence: CSAGEGGGDTEAFF. The CDR3 DNA reads as TGCAGCGCCGGGGAGGGGGGGGGGGACACTGAAGCTTTCTTT. The complete variable domain, with remaining parts taken from reference TRBV29-1 and TRBJ1-1, reads SAVISQKPSRDICQRGTSLTIQCQVDSQVTMMFWYRQQPGQSLTLIATANQGSEATYESGFVIDKFPISRPNLTFSTLTVSNMSPEDSSIYLCSAGEGGGDTEAFFGQGTRLTVV.

This clonotype was picked up many times. CDR3 sequence: CASSLNLAGVHNEQFF. CDR3 in DNA: TGCGCCAGCAGCTTGAATCTAGCGGGAGTACACAATGAGCAGTTCTTC. This chain links TRBV5-1 with TRBJ2-1; 10 bases are a match to TRBD2. V dropped 1 base and J dropped 5; count of bases not matched to a gene: 6. The CDR3 is 16 residues long. Germline V CDR1 and CDR2: SGHRS, YFSETQ.

This clonotype has at least ten counts. The junction does not match germline at one end; this may be a read error. V and J are TRBV5-5 and TRBJ1-4; weak D call: TRBD1 (5 bases). This CDR3 has 16 residues. In germline, CDR1 is SGHKS, CDR2 YYEKEE (reference sequence). CDR3 bases: TGCGCCAGCAGCTTAGGGGACTTTTCCTCCGGAGAAAAACTGTTTTTT. Protein product: CASSLGDFSSGEKLFF. Full variable domain (rest looked up from reference TRBV5-5 and TRBJ1-4): DAGVTQSPTHLIKTRGQQVTLRCSPISGHKSVSWYQQVLGQGPQFIFQYYEKEERGRGNFPDRFSARQFPNYSSELNVNALLLGDSALYLCASSLGDFSSGEKLFFGSGTQLSVL.

The table lists this clonotype with many counts. This chain connects TRBV15 to TRBJ1-4, with TRBD1 identical over 7 bases. Trimming removed 1 base from V and 8 bases from J; junction bases left unmatched: 1. Germline values: CDR1 LNHNV, CDR2 YYDKDF (reference sequence). The CDR3 length is 13 residues. The CDR3 reads CATSRGQGEKLFF. In DNA, the CDR3 is TGTGCCACCAGCAGAGGACAGGGCGAAAAACTGTTTTTT. Full variable domain (missing parts from reference TRBV15 and TRBJ1-4): DAMVIQNPRYQVTQFGKPVTLSCSQTLNHNVMYWYQQKSSQAPKLLFHYYDKDFNNEADTPDNFQSRRPNTSFCFLDIRSPGLGDTAMYLCATSRGQGEKLFFGSGTQLSVL.

This clonotype was detected ten times or more. The chain joins TRBV27 to TRBJ2-5, with D possibly being TRBD2 (7 bases). The CDR3 covers 16 residues. Deletions cut 4 bases from V and 4 bases from J, with 19 bases between. The germline gives CDR1 MNHEY, CDR2 SMNVEV (reference sequence). The CDR3 region is CASSSLFLGGLETQYF. The DNA of the CDR3 is TGTGCCAGCAGTTCCTTATTCTTGGGGGGGCTAGAGACCCAGTACTTC.

This clonotype occurred many times. The chain recombines TRBV5-5 with TRBJ2-2, with TRBD2 identical over 8 bases. Trimming took 0 bases from V and 6 from J; bases not matched to a gene: 1. This CDR3 comprises 14 residues. Per the germline V gene, CDR1 is SGHKS and CDR2 is YYEKEE (reference sequence). The CDR3 DNA follows: TGTGCCAGCAGCTTGGCGGGGGGGCCCGGGGAGCTGTTTTTT. This encodes CASSLAGGPGELFF.

This clonotype was recorded many times. V usage is TRBV7-8 and J usage is TRBJ1-5; D ambiguous. V was trimmed by 2 bases and J by 6 bases, leaving 14 bases between them. CDR1 is SGHVS and CDR2 is FQNEAQ in the germline V gene. The CDR3 is 15 amino acids. In nucleotides, the CDR3 is TGTGCCAGCAGCTTAAGGAGGGTATTAGGTCAGCCCCAGCATTTT. Amino acids: CASSLRRVLGQPQHF.